This T cell receptor beta chain originates from a study of a mutant IDH1 vaccine in newly diagnosed glioma. Documented time point: week 11, during vaccination. Every vaccine dose comprised 300 ug of mutant IDH1 20-mer peptide plus topical imiquimod. This clone came up a few times. Its antigen is unidentified. The V and J ends lost 8 bases and 11 bases respectively, with 15 bases between them. The CDR3 has 11 amino acids. Germline V gives CDR1 LNHDA, CDR2 SQIVND (reference sequence). Measured with immunoSEQ multiplex PCR; TCRdb has only the in-frame clones, and not every one. The sample carries some 120,000 clones, about four fifths recorded once.

The source was PBMCs, collected from a glioma patient whose treatment included an IDH1 peptide vaccine. The TCR sequence derives from a man in his forties with glioma. This chain uses TRBV19 with TRBJ1-1; weak D call: TRBD1 (6 bases). CDR3 in amino acids: CASGNRDWAFF. The CDR3 coding sequence is TGTGCCAGTGGGAACAGGGATTGGGCTTTCTTT.